Reported below is one TCR beta chain. The V and J ends lost 4 bases and 7 bases, in that order; junction bases with no gene match: 14. The CDR3 spans 16 residues. This record comes from a study of technical replicates of blood from a handful of donors. Sequencing was performed with immunoSEQ multiplex PCR; in TCRdb, only in-frame clones are kept and a portion is missing. The top ten hold around 0.24% of the sample, which has more than 90,000 clones, approximately 95% seen once. The receptor was isolated from a human donor in good health. The sequenced sample consisted of T cells isolated from PBMCs. The chain couples TRBV23-1 to TRBJ2-7; 9 nucleotides line up with TRBD1. TRBV23-1 is assigned to the ORF class and has an uncertain function. The CDR3 coding sequence is TGCGCCAGCAGTCTCAGCGGGGACAGGGAGGAAGGTGAGCAGTACTTC. It codes for CASSLSGDREEGEQYF.